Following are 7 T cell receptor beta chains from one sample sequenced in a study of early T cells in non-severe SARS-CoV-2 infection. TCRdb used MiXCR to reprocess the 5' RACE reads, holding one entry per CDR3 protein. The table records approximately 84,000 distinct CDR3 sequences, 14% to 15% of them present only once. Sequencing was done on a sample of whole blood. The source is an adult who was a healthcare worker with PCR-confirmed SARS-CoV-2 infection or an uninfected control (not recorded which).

As DNA, the CDR3 is TGTGCCACCAGCAGAGATAGCTCGCCCCAGCATTTT. Protein product: CATSRDSSPQHF. The rearrangement joins TRBV15 to TRBJ1-5; D gene unclear. V lost 0 bases and J lost 9, with 6 bases in between. In germline, CDR1 is LNHNV, CDR2 YYDKDF (reference sequence). The CDR3 runs 12 residues. Using reference TRBV15 and TRBJ1-5 for the parts outside the CDR3, the full variable domain is DAMVIQNPRYQVTQFGKPVTLSCSQTLNHNVMYWYQQKSSQAPKLLFHYYDKDFNNEADTPDNFQSRRPNTSFCFLDIRSPGLGDTAMYLCATSRDSSPQHFGDGTRLSIL.

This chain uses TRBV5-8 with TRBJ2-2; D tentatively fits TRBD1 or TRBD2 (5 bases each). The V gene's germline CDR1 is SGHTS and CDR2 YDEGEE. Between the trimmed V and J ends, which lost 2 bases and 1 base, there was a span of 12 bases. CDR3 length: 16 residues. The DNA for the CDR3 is TGTGCCAGCAGCTTCAATGGGGGAAAGAACACCGGGGAGCTGTTTTTT. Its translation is CASSFNGGKNTGELFF.

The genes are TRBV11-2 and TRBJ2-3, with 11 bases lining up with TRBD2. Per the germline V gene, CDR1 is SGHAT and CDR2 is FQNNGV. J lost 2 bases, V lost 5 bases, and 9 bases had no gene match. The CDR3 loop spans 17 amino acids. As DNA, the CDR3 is TGTGCCAGCAGCCGACCGGGACTAGCGGAACTCACAGATACGCAGTATTTT. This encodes CASSRPGLAELTDTQYF.

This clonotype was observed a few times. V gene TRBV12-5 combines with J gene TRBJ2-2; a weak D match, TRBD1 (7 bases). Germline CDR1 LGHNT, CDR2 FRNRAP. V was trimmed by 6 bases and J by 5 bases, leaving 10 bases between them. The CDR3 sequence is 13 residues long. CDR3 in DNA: TGTGCTAGTGGGACAGGGACTACCGGGGAGCTGTTTTTT. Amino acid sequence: CASGTGTTGELFF. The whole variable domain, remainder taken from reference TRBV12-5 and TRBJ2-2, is DARVTQTPRHKVTEMGQEVTMRCQPILGHNTVFWYRQTMMQGLELLAYFRNRAPLDDSGMPKDRFSAEMPDATLATLKIQPSEPRDSAVYFCASGTGTTGELFFGEGSRLTVL.

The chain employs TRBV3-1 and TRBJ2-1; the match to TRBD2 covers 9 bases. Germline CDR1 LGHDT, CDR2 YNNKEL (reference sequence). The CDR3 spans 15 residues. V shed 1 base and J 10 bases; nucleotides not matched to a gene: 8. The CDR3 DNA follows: TGTGCCAGCAGCCAAGTGGCGGGAGGGCCAGGGGAGCAGTTCTTC. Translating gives CASSQVAGGPGEQFF.

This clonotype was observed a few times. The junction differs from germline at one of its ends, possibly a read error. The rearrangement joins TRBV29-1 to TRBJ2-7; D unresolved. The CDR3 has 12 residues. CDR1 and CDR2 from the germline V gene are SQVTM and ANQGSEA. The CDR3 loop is CSVEGKSYEQYF. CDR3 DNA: TGCAGCGTCGAAGGGAAATCCTACGAGCAGTACTTC.

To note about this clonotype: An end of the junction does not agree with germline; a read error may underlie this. The CDR3 protein is CASRIDREGNEQFF. In nucleotides, the CDR3 is TGTGCTAGCAGAATCGACAGGGAAGGTAATGAGCAGTTCTTC. J is TRBJ2-1 and V is TRBV25-1, with TRBD1 matching over 7 bases. Per the germline V gene, CDR1 is MGHDK and CDR2 is SYGVNS. This CDR3 has 14 residues.